The 5 T cell receptor beta chains below come from one sample, sequenced in a study of blood T cell repertoires in COVID-19. Assay used: immunoSEQ multiplex PCR; TCRdb lists only in-frame clones, some missing. The sample holds roughly 200,000 clones, roughly 82% seen once. The sequenced material came from PBMCs or T cells enriched from blood (not recorded which). The receptors come from a man aged 40-49 years with acute COVID-19.

The chain employs TRBV7-6 and TRBJ2-7, with 14 bases aligning to TRBD2. Trimming at V came to 5 bases and at J to 6 bases, leaving 6 bases not matched to a gene. This CDR3 region has 15 residues. CDR1 SGHVS and CDR2 FNYEAQ come from the germline V gene. The CDR3 reads CASSPGLAGVGEQYF. The CDR3 DNA follows: TGTGCCAGCAGCCCGGGACTAGCGGGAGTTGGCGAGCAGTACTTC.

V usage is TRBV4-1 and J usage is TRBJ1-4, with TRBD1 matching over 7 bases. The CDR3 is 15 amino acids. V was clipped by 4 bases and J by 6 bases; unmatched bases: 8. Germline V lookup: CDR1 MGHRA, CDR2 YSYEKL. As DNA, the CDR3 is TGCGCCAGCAGCCCCGACAGGGCGGCGGATGAAAAACTGTTTTTT. Translation: CASSPDRAADEKLFF.

V and J are TRBV6-5 and TRBJ2-2; the match to TRBD1 covers 7 bases. The germline gives CDR1 MNHEY, CDR2 SVGAGI. The CDR3 sequence is 13 residues long. V was clipped by 5 bases and J by 4 bases; unmatched bases: 1. The CDR3 DNA follows: TGTGCCAGCAGTACAGGGGTCACCGGGGAGCTGTTTTTT. Encoded protein: CASSTGVTGELFF.

This chain uses TRBV5-1 with TRBJ1-1; D call uncertain. The CDR3 spans 14 residues. Germline CDR1 and CDR2: SGHRS and YFSETQ. V was shortened by 1 base and J by 0 bases, with 7 bases between the two germline ends. The CDR3 reads CASSLIVLNTEAFF. DNA of the CDR3: TGCGCCAGCAGCTTGATCGTCTTGAACACTGAAGCTTTCTTT.

The V call is TRBV19, the J call TRBJ2-7; 11 bases are shared with TRBD1. CDR3 size: 13 residues. J gave up 2 bases and V 9 bases, and 3 bases lay outside the gene matches. Germline lookup yields CDR1 LNHDA and CDR2 SQIVND (reference sequence). CDR3 nucleotide sequence: TGTGCCAGCGGGGACAGGGGGACCTACGAGCAGTACTTC. It specifies CASGDRGTYEQYF. The full variable domain, rest sourced from reference TRBV19 and TRBJ2-7, is DGGITQSPKYLFRKEGQNVTLSCEQNLNHDAMYWYRQDPGQGLRLIYYSQIVNDFQKGDIAEGYSVSREKKESFPLTVTSAQKNPTAFYLCASGDRGTYEQYFGPGTRLTVT.